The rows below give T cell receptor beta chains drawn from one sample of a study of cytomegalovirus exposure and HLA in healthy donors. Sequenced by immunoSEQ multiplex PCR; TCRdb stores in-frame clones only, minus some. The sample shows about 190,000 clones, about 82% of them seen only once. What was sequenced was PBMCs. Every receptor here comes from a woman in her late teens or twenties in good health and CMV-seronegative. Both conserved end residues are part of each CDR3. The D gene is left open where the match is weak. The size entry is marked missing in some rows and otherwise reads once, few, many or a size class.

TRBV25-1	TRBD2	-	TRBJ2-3	TGTGCCAGCAGTGCTGCCCGGGGAGGGTGGGATACGCAGTATTTT	CASSAARGGWDTQYF
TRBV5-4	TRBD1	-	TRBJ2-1	TGTGCCAGCAGCAAAGAAGCGACTTACAGGGGGCTAGCCTACAATGAGCAGTTCTTC	CASSKEATYRGLAYNEQFF
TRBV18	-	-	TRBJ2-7	TGTGCCAGCTCACCACGGGACACCCCCGAGCAGTACTTC	CASSPRDTPEQYF
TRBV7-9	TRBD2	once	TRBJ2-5	TGTGCCAGCAGCCTCGGGGTAGCGGGGGGGCAGGAGACCCAGTACTTC	CASSLGVAGGQETQYF
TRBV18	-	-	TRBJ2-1	TGTGCCAGCTCACCACTGCCGGGGGTATCCTACAATGAGCAGTTCTTC	CASSPLPGVSYNEQFF
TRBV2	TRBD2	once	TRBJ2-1	TGTGCCAGCCGAGCGGGAGGGTCCTACAATGAGCAGTTCTTC	CASRAGGSYNEQFF
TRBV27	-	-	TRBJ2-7	TGTGCCAGCAGGACAACGCGGAACCAGGGGCTTTTTGAGCAGTACTTC	CASRTTRNQGLFEQYF
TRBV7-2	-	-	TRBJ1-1	TGTGCCAGCAGCGCCCAGACAGTTAACACTGAAGCTTTCTTT	CASSAQTVNTEAFF
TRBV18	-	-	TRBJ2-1	TGTGCCAGCTCACCACGGCTGGCAGGGTCCTACAATGAGCAGTTCTTC	CASSPRLAGSYNEQFF
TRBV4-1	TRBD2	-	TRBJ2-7	TGCGCCAGCAGCCACCTAGCGGGAGACTCCTACGAGCAGTACTTC	CASSHLAGDSYEQYF
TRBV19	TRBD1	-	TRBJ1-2	TGTGCCAGTAGTCTGGCAGGGGGCGTAAGCTACACCTTC	CASSLAGGVSYTF
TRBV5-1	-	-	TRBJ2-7	TGCGCCAACGGACTTCTAGATTTTTTTTACGAGCAGTACTTC	CANGLLDFFYEQYF